This T cell receptor (beta chain) was captured by sequencing in a study of post-analysis software for immune sequencing data. Study-level information: The study covered relapsing-remitting, secondary progressive and progressive-relapsing courses of multiple sclerosis. Whole-study findings and limits: For normalized Chao1 diversity, multiple sclerosis patients scored significantly lower than controls did. Included in a set of several TRBV segments more frequent in patients than controls were TRBV5-6, TRBV5-1 and TRBV20-1. Same-batch preparations were strongly co-clustered by F measure.

Unique molecular identifiers tagged the TCR beta cDNA libraries. The T cell input of roughly 0.85 to 11 million gave roughly 0.5 million cDNA molecules. TCRdb itself ran the PCR reads through MiXCR, one entry per CDR3 protein. The profile shows roughly 670,000 distinct CDR3 sequences, roughly three fifths of them singletons. A remark on this clonotype: Its antigen is unidentified.

V was cut by 4 bases and J by 4 bases, with 10 bases left in between. The CDR3 runs to 13 residues. Per germline, CDR1 KGHDR and CDR2 SFDVKD. The clonotype originates from a girl aged 2 to 9 with multiple sclerosis. Source material: blood. The chain is built from TRBV24-1 and TRBJ2-7; the D gene could be TRBD1 or TRBD2 (5 bases each). CDR3 in DNA: TGTGCCACCAGTGAGACTGGGACGTACGAGCAGTACTTC. It yields the protein CATSETGTYEQYF.